Described below is a single TCR beta chain sequence and its context. The antigen remains undetermined. V lost 3 bases to trimming and J lost 3 bases; unmatched junction nucleotides: 4. Germline loops: CDR1 MNHEY, CDR2 SMNVEV (reference sequence). The CDR3 contains 14 residues. This entry belongs to a study of cytomegalovirus exposure and HLA in healthy donors. Study as a whole: Drawn from HLA-typed donors, about 85 million unique TCRs were held in an early data release. Findings and caveats of the study: Accurate prediction of HLA-A and HLA-B alleles (for most subjects) was reportedly achieved from TCR beta sequences. At a 0.05 false discovery rate, a later analysis found roughly 17,000 TCR beta sequences to be associated with HLA alleles.

PCR primers comprised 60 Vbeta and 13 Jbeta primers. TCRdb's table, derived via immunoSEQ multiplex PCR, lists solely in-frame clones and lacks some. The table records 100,000 or so clones, around four fifths of them present only once. Nominally healthy donors were sampled, though unrecorded immune exposures were likely. The material sequenced was PBMCs. The chain joins TRBV27 to TRBJ2-7; 8 bases agree with TRBD2. This TCR came from a man aged 25 to 40 in good health and CMV-seropositive. CDR3 coding DNA: TGTGCCAGCAGTTTTATCGGGGGGGACTACGAGCAGTACTTC. It is translated as CASSFIGGDYEQYF.